This T cell receptor beta chain was profiled in a study of blood T cell repertoires in COVID-19. Repertoires were generated with immunoSEQ multiplex PCR, while TCRdb's copy carries only in-frame clones and drops some. The table records 100,000 to 150,000 clones, 86% of them present only once. This receptor was identified in a woman aged 45 to 65 who had recovered from COVID-19. Sequencing was performed on PBMCs or T cells enriched from blood (not recorded which).

CDR3 in amino acids: CASKDVGGPNTEAFF. CDR3 coding DNA: TGCGCCAGCAAAGATGTCGGGGGGCCGAACACTGAAGCTTTCTTT. The chain uses TRBV5-1 and TRBJ1-1; tentatively, D is TRBD1 (6 bases). CDR3 length equals 15 residues. V was cut by 6 bases and J by 1 base, with 16 bases left in between. Germline V gene lookup returns CDR1 SGHRS and CDR2 YFSETQ.